This T cell receptor (beta chain) was found in a study of CD8 T cells in Susac syndrome. Background on the study: The Susac syndrome patients that were sequenced included roughly six with active disease and fewer than 10 in remission. Patients with Susac syndrome were therapy-naive, on corticosteroids, or on intravenous immunoglobulin alone at blood draw. Points from the study as a whole: In Susac syndrome, the CD4+ T cell repertoires did not show clonal expansion.

This CDR3 comprises 11 residues. Per germline, CDR1 KGHDR and CDR2 SFDVKD. Trimming removed 5 bases at V and 7 bases at J, with 7 bases between. Reverse transcription of 0.5 to 1 ug RNA was carried out with random hexamers. Multiplex immunoSEQ PCR targeted 54 Vbeta and 13 Jbeta TCR beta segments. TCRdb reanalysed the immunoSEQ multiplex PCR reads using MiXCR and keeps one entry per CDR3 protein. Of roughly 160,000 distinct CDR3 sequences listed, 95% to 96% were seen once; the top ten hold around 0.12%. Note on this clonotype: The target antigen is unknown.

The chain employs TRBV24-1 and TRBJ1-1; a weak D match, TRBD1 (5 bases). Sequenced input: CD4+ T cells from PBMCs. This sequence was found in a human donor with Susac syndrome. In DNA form, the CDR3 reads TGTGCCACCAGTGCCAGGGATGAAGCTTTCTTT. Protein sequence: CATSARDEAFF.